The 18 T cell receptor beta chains below were found in one sample sequenced in a study of blood T cell repertoires in COVID-19. Some clones are missing from TCRdb's copy, which holds only in-frame ones; the method was immunoSEQ multiplex PCR. The sample lists about 270,000 clones, 75% to 90% occurring once. Sequenced input: peripheral blood. The receptor source for this set is a human donor in a cohort sampled during active COVID-19.

The chain recombines TRBV23-1 with TRBJ1-2, with TRBD1 identical over 9 bases. TRBV23-1 is an ORF, with its function uncertain. The CDR3 contains 13 residues. After removal of 7 bases from V and 7 bases from J, the junction contained 7 bases not matched to a gene. The CDR3 nucleotides are TGCGCCAGCAAGGAACAGGGGGCGGCTGGCTACACCTTC. Translated, it gives CASKEQGAAGYTF.

The gene calls are TRBV3-1 (or the pseudogene TRBV3-2) and TRBJ2-1; 7 bases match TRBD2. Per germline, CDR1 LGHDT and CDR2 YNNKEL (reference sequence). The CDR3 loop spans 13 amino acids. Unmatched junction bases numbered 4, after V lost 0 bases and J lost 11 bases. The CDR3 bases are TGTGCCAGCAGCCAAGAGGGACTAAAAAAGCAGTTCTTC. This codes for CASSQEGLKKQFF.

This chain links TRBV4-1 with TRBJ1-1; tentative D call: TRBD1 (6 bases). V gave up 6 bases and J gave up 1 base, with 21 bases separating them. This CDR3 contains 17 residues. CDR1 is MGHRA and CDR2 is YSYEKL in the germline V gene. CDR3 amino acids: CASSHGRGRGRNTEAFF. DNA of the CDR3: TGCGCCAGCAGTCATGGTAGGGGGAGGGGACGGAACACTGAAGCTTTCTTT.

The table lists this clone with a few counts. This rearrangement joins TRBV29-1 to TRBJ2-4; D not certain. The germline V and J ends were trimmed by 4 bases and 6 bases, with 7 bases remaining between them. The CDR3 contains 11 residues. CDR1 is SQVTM and CDR2 is ANQGSEA in the germline V gene. The DNA of the CDR3 is TGCAGCGTTGGATACTCAAACATTCAGTACTTC. Translating gives CSVGYSNIQYF.

There are a few counts of this clone. The rearrangement joins TRBV10-3 to TRBJ1-1; 9 bases line up with TRBD1. J was trimmed by 5 bases and V by 6 bases; bases with no gene match: 10. Germline V gives CDR1 ENHRY, CDR2 SYGVKD. This CDR3 spans 15 amino acids. The CDR3 DNA sequence: TGTGCCATCAGCGCATACAGGGGGCAACAGACTGAAGCTTTCTTT. This gives the protein CAISAYRGQQTEAFF.

A single count supports this clone. CDR3 protein: CASSSAGIYGYTF. The CDR3 DNA reads as TGTGCCAGCAGTTCCGCAGGGATCTATGGCTACACCTTC. The gene calls are TRBV28 and TRBJ1-2, with D perhaps matching TRBD1 (5 bases). Germline values: CDR1 MDHEN, CDR2 SYDVKM. V was clipped by 4 bases and J by 4 bases, with 10 bases between them. This CDR3 comprises 13 residues.

This chain links TRBV4-2 with TRBJ2-3, with 16 positions matching TRBD2. The CDR3 has 22 amino acids. J was trimmed by 1 base and V by 1 base; bases with no gene match: 14. CDR1 LGHNA and CDR2 YNFKEQ come from the germline V gene. CDR3 protein: CASSQVGRRGLAGGRRTDTQYF. The CDR3, as DNA: TGTGCCAGCAGCCAAGTCGGAAGAAGGGGACTAGCGGGAGGGCGACGCACAGATACGCAGTATTTT.

This clone appeared a single time. This chain connects TRBV9 to TRBJ1-3, with D unclear. Trimming removed 4 bases at V and 8 bases at J, with 19 bases between. CDR3 length equals 15 residues. Germline V CDR1 and CDR2: SGDLS, YYNGEE. CDR3 sequence: CASSPRLSMEHTIYF. DNA of the CDR3: TGTGCCAGCAGCCCGAGACTATCCATGGAACACACCATATATTTT.

The V and J genes are TRBV28 and TRBJ2-1; 12 bases map to TRBD2. V was clipped by 5 bases and J by 5 bases; unmatched bases: 7. The germline V gene encodes CDR1 MDHEN and CDR2 SYDVKM. The CDR3 has 16 residues. Here the CDR3 DNA reads TGTGCCAGCAGTAAAACGGGACTAGCGGGCAACAATGAGCAGTTCTTC. It specifies CASSKTGLAGNNEQFF.

The CDR3 bases are TGTGCAAGTCGCTTAGCGGAGGGCACAGATACGCAGTATTTT. Protein product: CASRLAEGTDTQYF. The chain recombines TRBV12-2 with TRBJ2-3; the D call TRBD2 from the table was never checked on the DNA. TRBV12-2 corresponds to a pseudogene. The CDR3 is made up of 14 amino acids.

This chain uses TRBV11-2 with TRBJ1-6; possibly TRBD1 for D (6 bases). The CDR3 is 14 residues long. V lost 4 bases and J 7 bases, leaving 11 bases between the germline ends. Germline CDR1 and CDR2: SGHAT and FQNNGV. The CDR3 is CASSSTGMNSPLHF. In DNA, the CDR3 is TGTGCCAGCAGCTCCACAGGGATGAATTCACCCCTCCACTTT.

This clone has more than one count but fewer than ten. The chain recombines TRBV20-1 with TRBJ1-1; D not resolved. Deletions cut 6 bases from V and 10 bases from J, with 15 bases between. CDR1 and CDR2 from the germline V gene are DFQATT and SNEGSKA (reference sequence). The CDR3 runs 11 residues. In DNA form, the CDR3 reads TGCAGTGCGGGTGGAATACGGGGAGCTTTCTTT. Translated, it gives CSAGGIRGAFF.

J is TRBJ2-5 and V is TRBV6-5; 11 bases match TRBD2. The CDR3 runs to 15 residues. V dropped 6 bases and J dropped 5; count of bases not matched to a gene: 8. CDR1 is MNHEY and CDR2 is SVGAGI in the germline V gene. The CDR3: CASRFGLAGRETQYF. As DNA, the CDR3 is TGTGCCAGCAGATTCGGACTAGCGGGCCGGGAGACCCAGTACTTC.

This clone was seen only a few times. V is TRBV7-3 and J is TRBJ1-2; TRBD1 is a possible D gene (6 bases). V was cut by 0 bases and J by 5 bases, with 16 bases left in between. Germline values: CDR1 SGHTA, CDR2 FQGTGA. The length of the CDR3 is 16 residues. As DNA, the CDR3 is TGTGCCAGCAGCTTAACAACAGGGTCGATTATTTATGGCTACACCTTC. Encoded protein: CASSLTTGSIIYGYTF.

This clone was detected a few times. The chain joins TRBV29-1 to TRBJ2-4; D may be TRBD2 (5 bases). The V end was cut by 1 base, the J end by 6 bases, with 10 bases between. This CDR3 has 13 amino acids. Germline V CDR1 and CDR2: SQVTM, ANQGSEA. CDR3: CSVEGRTGNIQYF. The CDR3 bases are TGCAGCGTTGAAGGGAGGACGGGAAACATTCAGTACTTC.

This clone was counted only a few times. The chain recombines TRBV6-6 with TRBJ2-2; TRBD1 matches 9 bases. Germline V gene lookup returns CDR1 MNHNY and CDR2 SVGAGI (reference sequence). The CDR3 has 16 amino acids. Germline trimming cut 2 bases from V and 5 bases from J; bases unmatched to any gene: 6. The CDR3 nucleotides read TGTGCCAGCAGTTACCACGCAGGGACAGGGACCGGGGAGCTGTTTTTT. Residues: CASSYHAGTGTGELFF.

This chain connects TRBV6-4 to TRBJ2-3; D is possibly TRBD2 (6 bases). CDR3 length: 18 residues. CDR1 and CDR2 (germline): MRHNA, SNTAGT. The V gene lost 7 bases and the J gene lost 1 base, with 24 bases spanning the gap. CDR3 nucleotide sequence: TGTGCCAGCAAGAAGAATCCGTCTAGCGATGTCGGCACAGATACGCAGTATTTT. Protein: CASKKNPSSDVGTDTQYF.

The V and J genes are TRBV6-6 and TRBJ1-3; D possibly corresponds to TRBD1 (5 bases). Between the trimmed V and J ends, which lost 6 bases and 1 base, there was a span of 10 bases. CDR3 length: 14 residues. Germline CDR1 MNHNY, CDR2 SVGAGI (reference sequence). CDR3 sequence reads: CASSTPGSGNTIYF. The DNA for the CDR3 is TGTGCCAGCAGCACCCCAGGGTCTGGAAACACCATATATTTT.